Described below is a single T cell receptor (beta chain) sequence and its context. As a fraction of the sample, this clonotype is medium-sized (0.01 to 0.1%). Its antigen is unknown. Base quality data are lacking; no much larger clone is found one base away. The sample comes from a study of esophageal squamous cell carcinoma under preoperative chemotherapy (dated by TCRdb to the late 2010s). Regarding the complete study: TCR repertoires were profiled in both peripheral blood T cells and tumor-infiltrating lymphocytes. The study assessed how paclitaxel-nedaplatin chemotherapy affected T-cell receptor repertoires in patients with esophageal squamous cell carcinoma. Five or six patients with primary esophageal squamous cell carcinoma made up the cohort. Repertoires from samples collected before paclitaxel-nedaplatin therapy were compared with repertoires from samples collected after the therapy. The full study reports these points: The analysis included only 4 or 5 patients with esophageal squamous cell carcinoma, making the cohort small. Paclitaxel-nedaplatin therapy induced immediate and substantial clonotype frequency changes, with contraction more likely among abundant clones than amplification. A significant increase in TCR diversity was observed in peripheral T cells after chemotherapy, whereas no such increase was observed in tumor-infiltrating lymphocytes. Tumor-infiltrating lymphocytes after treatment appeared to come partly from peripheral T cells migrating into the tumor, rather than solely from local clonal changes.

Trimmed from V: 5 bases; trimmed from J: 4 bases; junction bases lacking a gene match: 6. Inclusive of the bounding cysteine and phenylalanine, the CDR3 is 16 residues long. This entry keeps only the CDR3 DNA: 48 bases, framed from base 1. In the germline V gene, CDR1 corresponds to SGHVS and CDR2 to FQNEAQ. The receptor library was made with PCR. TCRdb names HiSeq X Ten as the instrument used. High-throughput sequencing was used to characterize TCR repertoires. TCRdb itself trimmed the public reads at Q25 with fastp, ran MiXCR and retained productive beta chains. Merged by CDR3 protein, the rows form single entries marked with the most common genes and DNA. This sample is represented by 30,000 or so distinct CDR3 sequences; around 50% of them were singletons. The ten largest make up less than 30% of the sample. Explained via the paper, the time point label denotes: after preoperative PTX-NDP chemotherapy. Patients received paclitaxel-nedaplatin as preoperative chemotherapy before surgery.

The TCR was taken from a human donor with esophageal squamous cell carcinoma. The donor label of this sample is uncertain. This chain is built from TRBV7-8 and TRBJ1-4, and TRBD1 aligns with 11 junction nucleotides. Sampling was conducted from a patient given preoperative chemotherapy. The DNA sequence is TGTGCCAGCAGCCCCTGGACAGGGGGCAGTAATGAAAAACTGTTTTTT. This sequence encodes CASSPWTGGSNEKLFF.